This T cell receptor (beta chain) originates from a study of T-cell reconstitution after alpha-beta-depleted transplantation in children. Construction of the TCRbeta library involved unique molecular identifiers. TCRdb analysed the PCR reads with MiXCR anew, one entry per CDR3 protein. In the table there are approximately 590,000 distinct CDR3 sequences, 10% of which are singletons. This CDR3 is 15 amino acids long. Germline-derived CDR1 and CDR2 are SGHVS and FNYEAQ. V was trimmed by 1 base and J by 2 bases, leaving 8 bases between them. This clonotype came up many times. This sequence originates from a human donor who donated a stem cell graft to a child with acute myeloid leukemia. The gene calls are TRBV7-6 and TRBJ2-2; D gene unclear. Sequencing was performed on PBMCs from the stem cell graft donor, taken from the stem cell graft. The CDR3 loop is CASSLERLNTGELFF. The CDR3 DNA is TGTGCCAGCAGCTTAGAACGATTAAACACCGGGGAGCTGTTTTTT.